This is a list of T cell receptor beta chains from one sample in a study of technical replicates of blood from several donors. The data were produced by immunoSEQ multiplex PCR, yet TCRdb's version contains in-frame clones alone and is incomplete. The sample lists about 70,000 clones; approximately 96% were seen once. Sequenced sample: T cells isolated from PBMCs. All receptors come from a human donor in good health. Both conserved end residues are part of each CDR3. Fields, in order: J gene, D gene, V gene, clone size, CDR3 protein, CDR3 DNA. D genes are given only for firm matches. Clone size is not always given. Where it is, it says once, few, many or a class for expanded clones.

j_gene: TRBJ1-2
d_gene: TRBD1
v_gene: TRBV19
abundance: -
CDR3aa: CASSVGTGPSFYTF
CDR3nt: TGTGCCAGTAGTGTGGGGACAGGCCCCTCTTTCTACACCTTC

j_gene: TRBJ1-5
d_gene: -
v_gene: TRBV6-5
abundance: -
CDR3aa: CASSYPGVVVQPQHF
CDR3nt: TGTGCCAGCAGTTACCCGGGGGTCGTTGTTCAGCCCCAGCATTTT

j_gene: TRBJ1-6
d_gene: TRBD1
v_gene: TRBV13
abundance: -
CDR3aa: CASSLESDRDGSSYNSPLHF
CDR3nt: TGTGCCAGCAGCTTAGAGTCGGACAGGGATGGGAGCTCCTATAATTCACCCCTCCACTTT

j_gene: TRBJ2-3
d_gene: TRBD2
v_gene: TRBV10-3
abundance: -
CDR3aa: CAIRRQNRTSGIADTQYF
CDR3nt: TGTGCCATCAGAAGACAAAATAGGACTAGCGGGATCGCAGATACGCAGTATTTT

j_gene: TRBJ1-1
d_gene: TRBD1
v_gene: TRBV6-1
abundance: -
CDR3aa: CASSDRQGFRLEAFF
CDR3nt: TGTGCCAGCAGTGATCGACAGGGATTCCGGTTGGAAGCTTTCTTT

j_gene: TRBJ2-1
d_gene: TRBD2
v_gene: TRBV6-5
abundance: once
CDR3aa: CASSSGLAAYNEQFF
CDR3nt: TGTGCCAGCAGTTCCGGACTAGCTGCCTACAATGAGCAGTTCTTC

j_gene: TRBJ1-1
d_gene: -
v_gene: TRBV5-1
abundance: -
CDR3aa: CASSEGGSTEAFF
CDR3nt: TGCGCCAGCAGCGAGGGGGGGAGTACTGAAGCTTTCTTT

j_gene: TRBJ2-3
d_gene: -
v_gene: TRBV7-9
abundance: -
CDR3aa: CASSLGGPMQYF
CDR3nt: TGTGCCAGCAGCTTAGGGGGGCCGATGCAGTATTTT

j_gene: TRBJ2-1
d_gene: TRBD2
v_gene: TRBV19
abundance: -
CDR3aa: CASSILAGLYNEQFF
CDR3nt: TGTGCCAGTAGTATTCTAGCGGGATTGTACAATGAGCAGTTCTTC

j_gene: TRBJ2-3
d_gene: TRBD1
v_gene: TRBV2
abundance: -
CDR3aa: CASGQGARDTQYF
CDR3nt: TGTGCCAGCGGACAGGGGGCAAGAGATACGCAGTATTTT

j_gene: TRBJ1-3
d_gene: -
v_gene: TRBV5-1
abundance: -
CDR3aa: CASSPKGAPGNTIYF
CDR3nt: TGCGCCAGCAGCCCAAAAGGGGCACCTGGAAACACCATATATTTT

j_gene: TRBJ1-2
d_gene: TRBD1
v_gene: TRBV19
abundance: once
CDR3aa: CASNQLNWRTGEGYTF
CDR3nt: TGTGCCAGTAATCAACTAAATTGGCGGACAGGGGAGGGCTACACCTTC

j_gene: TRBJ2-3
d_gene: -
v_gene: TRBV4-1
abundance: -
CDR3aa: CASSQDRGGIIRTDTQYF
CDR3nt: TGCGCCAGCAGCCAAGATCGCGGGGGCATCATCCGCACAGATACGCAGTATTTT

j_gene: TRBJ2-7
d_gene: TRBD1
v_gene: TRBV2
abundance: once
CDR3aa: CASSRDSPYEQYF
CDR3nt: TGTGCCAGCAGTCGGGACAGCCCCTACGAGCAGTACTTC

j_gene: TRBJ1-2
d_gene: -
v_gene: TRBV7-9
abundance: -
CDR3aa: CASSLGQLDYGYTF
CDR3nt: TGTGCCAGCAGCTTAGGACAGCTTGACTATGGCTACACCTTC

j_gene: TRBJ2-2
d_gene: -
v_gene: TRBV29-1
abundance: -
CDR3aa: CSVGGGGTGELFF
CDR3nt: TGCAGCGTGGGCGGGGGCGGGACCGGGGAGCTGTTTTTT

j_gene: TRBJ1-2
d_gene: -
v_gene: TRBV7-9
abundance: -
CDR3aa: CASSLGAGAGNYGYTF
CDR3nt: TGTGCCAGCAGCTTAGGGGCAGGGGCCGGTAACTATGGCTACACCTTC

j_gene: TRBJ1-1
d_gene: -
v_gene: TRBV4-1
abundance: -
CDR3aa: CASSQGPRFLGQALTEAFF
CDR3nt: TGCGCCAGCAGCCAAGGTCCCCGATTCTTGGGGCAGGCCCTCACTGAAGCTTTCTTT

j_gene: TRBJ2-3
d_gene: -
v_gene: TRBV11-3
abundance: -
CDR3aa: CASSDRFYTDTQYF
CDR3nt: TGTGCCAGCAGTGACAGGTTCTACACAGATACGCAGTATTTT

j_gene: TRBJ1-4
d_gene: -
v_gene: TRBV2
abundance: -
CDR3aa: CASPRGSHEKLFF
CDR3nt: TGTGCCAGCCCCCGTGGGAGTCATGAAAAACTGTTTTTT

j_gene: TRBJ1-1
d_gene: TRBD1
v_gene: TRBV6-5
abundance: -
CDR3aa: CASSPNPDRGLEAFF
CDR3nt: TGTGCCAGCAGCCCGAACCCCGACAGGGGACTAGAAGCTTTCTTT

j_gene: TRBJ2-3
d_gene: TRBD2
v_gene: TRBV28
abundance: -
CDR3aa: CASSSLTSGFTDTQYF
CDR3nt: TGTGCCAGCAGTTCCCTCACTAGCGGATTCACAGATACGCAGTATTTT

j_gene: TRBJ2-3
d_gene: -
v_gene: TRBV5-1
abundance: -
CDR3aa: CASSPEGRAGDTQYF
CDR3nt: TGCGCCAGCAGCCCAGAAGGAAGGGCGGGAGATACGCAGTATTTT

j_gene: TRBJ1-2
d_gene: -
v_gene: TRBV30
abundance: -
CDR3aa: CAWSGGGGGYTF
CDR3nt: TGTGCCTGGAGTGGTGGGGGGGGAGGCTACACCTTC

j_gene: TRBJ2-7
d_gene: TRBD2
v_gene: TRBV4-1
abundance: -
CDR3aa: CASSHPGLALPEQYF
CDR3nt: TGCGCCAGCAGCCACCCGGGACTAGCTCTTCCCGAGCAGTACTTC